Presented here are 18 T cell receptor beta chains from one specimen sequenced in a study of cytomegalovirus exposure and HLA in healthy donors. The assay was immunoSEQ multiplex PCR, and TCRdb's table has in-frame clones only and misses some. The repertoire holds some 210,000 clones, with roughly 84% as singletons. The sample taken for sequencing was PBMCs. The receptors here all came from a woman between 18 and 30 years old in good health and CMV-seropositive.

In nucleotides, the CDR3 is TGTGCCAGCAGTTTACCCGGCGGAGGGAACACCGGGGAGCTGTTTTTT. This codes for CASSLPGGGNTGELFF. V and J are TRBV27 and TRBJ2-2, with D perhaps TRBD2 (5 bases). CDR1 is MNHEY and CDR2 is SMNVEV in the germline V gene (reference sequence). The CDR3 is made up of 16 amino acids. The ends were cut back, 2 bases at V and 1 base at J, with 11 bases in the middle.

CDR3 in amino acids: CASSLTRKNEQFF. The CDR3 DNA reads TGTGCCAGCAGCCTGACTAGGAAAAATGAGCAGTTCTTC. This chain links TRBV28 with TRBJ2-1, with a possible D match to TRBD2 (6 bases). This CDR3 comprises 13 residues. From germline, CDR1 is MDHEN and CDR2 SYDVKM. V dropped 6 bases and J dropped 7 bases, with 13 bases sitting between them.

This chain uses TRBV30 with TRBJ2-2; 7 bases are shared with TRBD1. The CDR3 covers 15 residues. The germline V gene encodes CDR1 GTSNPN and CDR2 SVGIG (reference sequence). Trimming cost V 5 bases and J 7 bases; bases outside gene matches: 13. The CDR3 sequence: CAWGPTRDSYGELFF. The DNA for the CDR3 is TGTGCCTGGGGTCCGACCCGGGACAGCTACGGGGAGCTGTTTTTT.

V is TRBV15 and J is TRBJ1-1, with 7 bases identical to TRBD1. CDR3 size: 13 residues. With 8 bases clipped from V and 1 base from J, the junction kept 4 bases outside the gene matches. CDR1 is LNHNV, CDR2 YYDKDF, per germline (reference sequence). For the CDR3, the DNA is TGTGCCACCCTAGGGGGCGCGAACACTGAAGCTTTCTTT. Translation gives CATLGGANTEAFF.

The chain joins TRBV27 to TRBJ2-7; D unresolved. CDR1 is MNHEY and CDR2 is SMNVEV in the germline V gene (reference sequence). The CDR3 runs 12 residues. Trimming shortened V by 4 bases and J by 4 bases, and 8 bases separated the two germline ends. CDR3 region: CASSSFGYEQYF. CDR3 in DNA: TGTGCCAGCAGTTCCTTCGGGTACGAGCAGTACTTC.

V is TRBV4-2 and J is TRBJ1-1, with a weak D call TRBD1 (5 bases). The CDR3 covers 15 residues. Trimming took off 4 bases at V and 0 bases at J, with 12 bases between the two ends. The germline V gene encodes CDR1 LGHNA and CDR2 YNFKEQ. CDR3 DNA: TGTGCCAGCAGCCCGAGCGACAGTATGAACACTGAAGCTTTCTTT. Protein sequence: CASSPSDSMNTEAFF.

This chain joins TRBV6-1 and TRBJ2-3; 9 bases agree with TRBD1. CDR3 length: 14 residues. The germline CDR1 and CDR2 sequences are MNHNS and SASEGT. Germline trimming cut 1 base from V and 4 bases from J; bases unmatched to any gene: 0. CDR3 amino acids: CASSEGTGADTQYF. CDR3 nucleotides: TGTGCCAGCAGTGAAGGGACAGGGGCAGATACGCAGTATTTT.

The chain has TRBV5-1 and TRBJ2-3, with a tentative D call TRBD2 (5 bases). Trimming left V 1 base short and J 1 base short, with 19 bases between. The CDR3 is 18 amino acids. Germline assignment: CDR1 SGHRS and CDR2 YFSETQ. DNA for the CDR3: TGCGCCAGCAGCTTGTACCCCATAGGGAGCCGGGGCACAGATACGCAGTATTTT. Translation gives CASSLYPIGSRGTDTQYF.

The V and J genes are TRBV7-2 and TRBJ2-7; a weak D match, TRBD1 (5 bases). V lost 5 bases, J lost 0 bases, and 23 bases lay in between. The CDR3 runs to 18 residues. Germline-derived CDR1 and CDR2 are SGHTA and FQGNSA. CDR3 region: CASSTRTDTWASSYEQYF. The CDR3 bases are TGTGCCAGCAGCACCCGGACGGACACGTGGGCCAGCTCCTACGAGCAGTACTTC.

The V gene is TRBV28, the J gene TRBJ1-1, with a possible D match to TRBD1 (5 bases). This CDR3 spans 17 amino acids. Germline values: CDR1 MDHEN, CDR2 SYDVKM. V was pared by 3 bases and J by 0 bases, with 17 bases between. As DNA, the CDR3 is TGTGCCAGCAGTTTTAATCTAGGGGTACCTCTGAACACTGAAGCTTTCTTT. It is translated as CASSFNLGVPLNTEAFF.

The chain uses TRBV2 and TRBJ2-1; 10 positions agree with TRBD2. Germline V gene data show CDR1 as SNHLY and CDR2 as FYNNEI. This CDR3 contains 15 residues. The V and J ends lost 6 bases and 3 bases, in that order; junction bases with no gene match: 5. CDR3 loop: CASRGSGRVYNEQFF. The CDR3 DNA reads TGTGCCAGCAGGGGGAGCGGGAGGGTCTACAATGAGCAGTTCTTC.

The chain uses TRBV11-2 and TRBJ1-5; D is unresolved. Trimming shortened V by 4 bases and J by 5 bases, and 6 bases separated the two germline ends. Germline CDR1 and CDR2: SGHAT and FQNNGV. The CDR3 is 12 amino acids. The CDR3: CASSSLHQPQHF. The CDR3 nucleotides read TGTGCCAGCAGCTCCCTACATCAGCCCCAGCATTTT. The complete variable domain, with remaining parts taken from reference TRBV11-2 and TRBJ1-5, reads EAGVAQSPRYKIIEKRQSVAFWCNPISGHATLYWYQQILGQGPKLLIQFQNNGVVDDSQLPKDRFSAERLKGVDSTLKIQPAKLEDSAVYLCASSSLHQPQHFGDGTRLSIL.

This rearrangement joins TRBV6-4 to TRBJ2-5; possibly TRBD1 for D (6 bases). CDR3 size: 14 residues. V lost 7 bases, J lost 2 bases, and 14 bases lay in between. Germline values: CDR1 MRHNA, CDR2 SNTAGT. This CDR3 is CASTQTGRQETQYF. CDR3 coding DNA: TGTGCCAGCACCCAGACAGGCCGACAAGAGACCCAGTACTTC.

The CDR3 region has the DNA TGCGCCAGCAGCTTGGCTGAGGGACTAGCGGGAGATCCGTACAATGAGCAGTTCTTC. Protein: CASSLAEGLAGDPYNEQFF. The chain has TRBV5-1 and TRBJ2-1; 14 positions agree with TRBD2. Germline V gene lookup returns CDR1 SGHRS and CDR2 YFSETQ. Unmatched junction bases numbered 9, after V lost 0 bases and J lost 4 bases. This CDR3 comprises 19 residues. Supplemented by reference TRBV5-1 and TRBJ2-1, the full variable domain reads KAGVTQTPRYLIKTRGQQVTLSCSPISGHRSVSWYQQTPGQGLQFLFEYFSETQRNKGNFPGRFSGRQFSNSRSEMNVSTLELGDSALYLCASSLAEGLAGDPYNEQFFGPGTRLTVL.

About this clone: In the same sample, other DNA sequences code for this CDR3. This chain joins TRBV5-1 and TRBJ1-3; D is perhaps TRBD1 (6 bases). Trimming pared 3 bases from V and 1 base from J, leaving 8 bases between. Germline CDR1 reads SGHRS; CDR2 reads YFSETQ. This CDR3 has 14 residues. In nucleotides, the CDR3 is TGCGCCAGCAGCTCCCAGGGGTCTGGAAACACCATATATTTT. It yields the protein CASSSQGSGNTIYF. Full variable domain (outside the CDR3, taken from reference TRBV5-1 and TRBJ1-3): KAGVTQTPRYLIKTRGQQVTLSCSPISGHRSVSWYQQTPGQGLQFLFEYFSETQRNKGNFPGRFSGRQFSNSRSEMNVSTLELGDSALYLCASSSQGSGNTIYFGEGSWLTVV.

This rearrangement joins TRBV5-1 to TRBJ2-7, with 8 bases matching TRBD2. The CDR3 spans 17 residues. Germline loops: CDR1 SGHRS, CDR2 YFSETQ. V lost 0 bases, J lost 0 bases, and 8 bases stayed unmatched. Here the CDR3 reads CASSLGSQREFSYEQYF. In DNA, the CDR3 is TGCGCCAGCAGCTTGGGTTCCCAGCGGGAGTTCTCCTACGAGCAGTACTTC. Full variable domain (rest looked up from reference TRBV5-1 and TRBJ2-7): KAGVTQTPRYLIKTRGQQVTLSCSPISGHRSVSWYQQTPGQGLQFLFEYFSETQRNKGNFPGRFSGRQFSNSRSEMNVSTLELGDSALYLCASSLGSQREFSYEQYFGPGTRLTVT.

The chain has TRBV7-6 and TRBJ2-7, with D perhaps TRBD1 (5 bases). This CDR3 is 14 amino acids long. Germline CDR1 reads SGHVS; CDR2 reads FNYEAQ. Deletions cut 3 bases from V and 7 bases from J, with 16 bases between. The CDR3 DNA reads TGTGCCAGCAGCTTTTGGTCGAGAAAGGGGGAGCAGTACTTC. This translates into CASSFWSRKGEQYF.

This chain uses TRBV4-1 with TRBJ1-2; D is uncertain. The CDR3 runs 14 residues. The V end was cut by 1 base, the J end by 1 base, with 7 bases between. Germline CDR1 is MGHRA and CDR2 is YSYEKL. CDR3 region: CASSQGPSNYGYTF. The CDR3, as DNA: TGCGCCAGCAGCCAAGGTCCCAGTAACTATGGCTACACCTTC.